The rows below give T cell receptor beta chains drawn from one sample of a study of control samples from healthy donors and cancer patients. Clones were sequenced by immunoSEQ multiplex PCR, and TCRdb holds only the in-frame ones, with some missing. The sample holds fewer than 95,000 clones, roughly 91% seen once. The sequenced sample was blood. The receptors were gathered from a man younger than 40 in good health. Each CDR3 is given with its conserved first and last residue. Each record gives: V gene, J gene, CDR3 protein.

TRBV4-1	TRBJ1-4	CASSPGQGTFGGEKLFF
TRBV30	TRBJ1-2	CAWRVAASNYGYTF
TRBV11-2	TRBJ1-1	CASSLRNTNTEAFF
TRBV11-1	TRBJ1-2	CASSPEGVYGYTF
TRBV5-1	TRBJ2-7	CASSPRTSGEQYF
TRBV4-1	TRBJ2-2	CASSRQPGLAGIHTGELFF
TRBV28	TRBJ2-2	CAGSTPGLYTGELFF
TRBV6-6	TRBJ2-7	CASSLRTSGDYEQYF
TRBV12-3/TRBV12-4	TRBJ1-5	CASSSGGFQPQHF
TRBV5-6	TRBJ2-2	CASSLNREHVLGNTGELFF
TRBV6-5	TRBJ2-7	CASSYGLAYEQYF
TRBV27	TRBJ1-5	CASSLKGWGSQPQHF
TRBV28	TRBJ1-6	CASSPTGGGSPLHF
TRBV30	TRBJ1-2	CAWSFKGAGGYTF
TRBV2	TRBJ2-7	CASSGGESIRYEQYF
TRBV7-8	TRBJ2-1	CASSFGGTYSNEQFF
TRBV30	TRBJ1-3	CARTDSGNTIYF
TRBV6-5	TRBJ2-3	CASRAGLSTDTQYF
TRBV6-5	TRBJ2-7	CASTMAAGSLGEQYF
TRBV4-3	TRBJ2-7	CASSQDRNRYTYEQYF
TRBV12-5	TRBJ2-2	CASGSQWEGRPGELFF
TRBV5-4	TRBJ1-1	CASSDTGLATTEAFF
TRBV3-1/TRBV3-2	TRBJ2-1	CASRPRVGYNEQFF
TRBV7-2	TRBJ2-7	CASSPTRLDYEQYF
TRBV7-2	TRBJ1-5	CASSLGILSNQPQHF
TRBV6-2/TRBV6-3	TRBJ1-2	CASSSAGGNYGYTF
TRBV7-8	TRBJ2-2	CASSLDSGGITGELFF
TRBV27	TRBJ2-1	CASSSPGSGRPHEQFF
TRBV27	TRBJ1-6	CASKGGSYNSPLHF
TRBV6-5	TRBJ1-2	CASSPSRAGNYGYTF
TRBV2	TRBJ2-2	CASSPGRQGLYLFF
TRBV10-3	TRBJ2-6	CAISGTSGSGANVLTF
TRBV18	TRBJ1-1	CASSLQSLLNTEAFF
TRBV4-2	TRBJ2-7	CASSQDWPSYEQYF
TRBV2	TRBJ2-1	CAGGYRGGYNEQFF
TRBV19	TRBJ1-3	CASRMSIRTISGNTIYF